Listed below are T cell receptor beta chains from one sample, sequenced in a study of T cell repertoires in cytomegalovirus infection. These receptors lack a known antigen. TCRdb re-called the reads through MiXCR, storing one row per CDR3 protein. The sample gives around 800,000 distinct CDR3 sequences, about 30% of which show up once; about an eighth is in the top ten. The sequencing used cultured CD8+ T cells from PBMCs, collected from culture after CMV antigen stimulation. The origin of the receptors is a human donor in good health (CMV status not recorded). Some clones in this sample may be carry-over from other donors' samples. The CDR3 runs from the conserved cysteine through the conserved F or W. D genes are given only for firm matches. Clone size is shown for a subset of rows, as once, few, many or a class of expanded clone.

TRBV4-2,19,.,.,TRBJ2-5,TGTGCCAGCAGCCAAGAGGGGGGCTACCCCGTTCCGCCCTGGGAGACCCAGTACTTC,CASSQEGGYPVPPWETQYF
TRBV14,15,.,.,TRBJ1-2,TGTGCCAGCAGCCAAGCGAGGGATTGGGGAGACGGCTACACCTTC,CASSQARDWGDGYTF
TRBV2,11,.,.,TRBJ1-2,TGTGCCAGCAGGACTACCAGGGGCTACACCTTC,CASRTTRGYTF
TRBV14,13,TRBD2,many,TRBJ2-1,TGTGCCAGCAGCCGCGGGGGGCCTGTTGAGCAGTTCTTC,CASSRGGPVEQFF
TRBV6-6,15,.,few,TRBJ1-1,TGTGCCAGCAGTCAAGGAGGGGGGGGTGACACTGAAGCTTTCTTT,CASSQGGGGDTEAFF
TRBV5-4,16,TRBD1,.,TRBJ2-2,TGTGCCAGCGCCTCGGCCGGGACAGGGGATACCGGGGAGCTGTTTTTT,CASASAGTGDTGELFF
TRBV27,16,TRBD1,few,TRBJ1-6,TGTGCCAGCAGTTTGGCGACAGGGGTTTATAATTCACCCCTCCACTTT,CASSLATGVYNSPLHF
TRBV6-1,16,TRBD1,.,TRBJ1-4,TGTGCCAGCATCCTGGGACAGGGCACAACTAATGAAAAACTGTTTTTT,CASILGQGTTNEKLFF
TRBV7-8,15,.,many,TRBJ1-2,TGTGCCAGCAGCTTGCCCGGACAAGCCAACTATGGCTACACCTTC,CASSLPGQANYGYTF
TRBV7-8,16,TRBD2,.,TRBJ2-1,TGTGCCAGCGCAGGGGCGGGGGGGCCCTTATACAATGAGCAGTTCTTC,CASAGAGGPLYNEQFF
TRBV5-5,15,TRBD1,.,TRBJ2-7,TGTGCCAGCAGTTTCTGGACAGGGGCCTCCTACGAGCAGTACTTC,CASSFWTGASYEQYF
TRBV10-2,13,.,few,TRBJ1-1,TGCGCCAGCAGACTAACAGGAAACACTGAAGCTTTCTTT,CASRLTGNTEAFF
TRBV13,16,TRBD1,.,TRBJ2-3,TGTGCCAGCAGCCCAGGGACAGGGAGGGACACAGATACGCAGTATTTT,CASSPGTGRDTDTQYF
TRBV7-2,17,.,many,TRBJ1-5,TGTGCCAGCAGCTCAAGGGCGAGGGGGTGGGACAATCAGCCCCAGCATTTT,CASSSRARGWDNQPQHF
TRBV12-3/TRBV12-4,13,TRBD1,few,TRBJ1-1,TGTGCCAGCAGTTCGACAGGGATGGCTGAAGCTTTCTTT,CASSSTGMAEAFF
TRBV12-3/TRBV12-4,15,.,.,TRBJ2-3,TGTGCCAGCAGCGAAGACAGTGGATACACAGATACGCAGTATTTT,CASSEDSGYTDTQYF
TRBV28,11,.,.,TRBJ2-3,TGTGCCAGCGAGGGGGAGTATACGCAGTATTTT,CASEGEYTQYF
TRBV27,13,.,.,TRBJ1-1,TGTGCCAGCAGTTTAACCGAGGGGACTGAAGCTTTCTTT,CASSLTEGTEAFF
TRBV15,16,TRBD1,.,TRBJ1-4,TGTGCCACCAGCAGAGAGGGACAGCCCCTGAATGAAAAACTGTTTTTT,CATSREGQPLNEKLFF
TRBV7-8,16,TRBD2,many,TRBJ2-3,TGTGCCAGCAGCCCGGGACTAGCGGGGGGAACAGATACGCAGTATTTT,CASSPGLAGGTDTQYF
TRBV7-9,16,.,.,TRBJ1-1,TGTGCCAGCAGCTCCTCCTCGACAGGAGTCAACACTGAAGCTTTCTTT,CASSSSSTGVNTEAFF
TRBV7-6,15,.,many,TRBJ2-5,TGTGCCAGCAGCTTAGCCGGGGGCGCGGGGGAGACCCAGTACTTC,CASSLAGGAGETQYF
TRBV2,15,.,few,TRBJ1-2,TGTGCCAGCAGTGAAGGGTTATCGAGAGTGTGGGGCTACACCTTC,CASSEGLSRVWGYTF
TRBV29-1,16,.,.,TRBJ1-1,TGCAGCGTTGAAGATGGTTTTAACAGCTTGAACACTGAAGCTTTCTTT,CSVEDGFNSLNTEAFF
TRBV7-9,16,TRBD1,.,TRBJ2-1,TGTGCCAGCAGCCCCTCGACAGGGGAAGCAGCCAATGAGCAGTTCTTC,CASSPSTGEAANEQFF
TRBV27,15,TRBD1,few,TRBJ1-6,TGTGCCAGCAGTCCGGACAGGGGCTATGGTTCACCCCTCCACTTT,CASSPDRGYGSPLHF
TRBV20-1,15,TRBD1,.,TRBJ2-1,TGCAGTGCTAGCCCCGGACAGGGTTCCTACAATGAGCAGTTCTTC,CSASPGQGSYNEQFF
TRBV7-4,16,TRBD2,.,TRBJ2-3,TGTGCCAGCAGCTTATTTCCAGGGAGGGTCGTGGATACGCAGTATTTT,CASSLFPGRVVDTQYF
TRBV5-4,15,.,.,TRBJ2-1,TGTGCCAGCAGCTTCTGGCGTTACCCTAACAATGAGCAGTTCTTC,CASSFWRYPNNEQFF
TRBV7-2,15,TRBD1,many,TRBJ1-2,TGTGCCAGCAGCTTAGAGGGACAGAGAAGATATGGCTACACCTTC,CASSLEGQRRYGYTF
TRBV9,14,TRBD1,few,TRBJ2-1,TGTGCCAGCAGCGTAGGACAGGGGATCAATGAGCAGTTCTTC,CASSVGQGINEQFF
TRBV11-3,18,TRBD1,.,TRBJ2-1,TGTGCCAGCAGCTTACCTGAACAGGGGGATGGGTCCTACAATGAGCAGTTCTTC,CASSLPEQGDGSYNEQFF
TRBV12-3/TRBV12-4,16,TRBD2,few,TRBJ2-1,TGTGCCAGCACCACCGGCGCTAGCGGGGACTTGGATGAGCAGTTCTTC,CASTTGASGDLDEQFF
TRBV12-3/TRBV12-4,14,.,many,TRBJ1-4,TGTGCCAGCAGTTTGACGGGTACCAATGAAAAACTGTTTTTT,CASSLTGTNEKLFF
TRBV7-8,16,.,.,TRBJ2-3,TGTGCCAGCAGCTCACTGGACAGCCCTAGCACAGATACGCAGTATTTT,CASSSLDSPSTDTQYF
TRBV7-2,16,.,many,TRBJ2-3,TGTGCCAGCAGCTCTCTGCGGGGGCCCCACCAAGATACGCAGTATTTT,CASSSLRGPHQDTQYF
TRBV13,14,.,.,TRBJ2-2,TGTGCCAGCAGGGTTGGAGCGGACACCGGGGAGCTGTTTTTT,CASRVGADTGELFF